The 8 T cell receptor beta chains below all came from one sample that was sequenced in a study of blood T cell repertoires in COVID-19. Here immunoSEQ multiplex PCR was the method, and the copy in TCRdb shows in-frame clones only, minus some. The sample consists of about 160,000 clones, about 90% of them appearing once. Sequencing input: peripheral blood. Receptors originate from a man aged 30-40 years with COVID-19, enrolled during active disease.

The chain is built from TRBV7-2 and TRBJ1-5; the D gene is possibly TRBD1 (5 bases). The CDR3 sequence is 17 residues long. Trimming cost V 1 base and J 0 bases, with 13 bases left between them. Per the germline V gene, CDR1 is SGHTA and CDR2 is FQGNSA. The CDR3 region is CASSLVAGGYSNQPQHF. In DNA form, the CDR3 reads TGTGCCAGCAGCTTAGTAGCGGGGGGGTATAGCAATCAGCCCCAGCATTTT.

The count of this clone is one. The rearrangement links TRBV7-6 to TRBJ1-3, with TRBD1 identical over 8 bases. There are 16 residues in the CDR3. After removal of 5 bases from V and 4 bases from J, the junction contained 10 bases not matched to a gene. Germline values: CDR1 SGHVS, CDR2 FNYEAQ. In DNA, the CDR3 is TGTGCCAGCAGCCTAATGGACAGGGCCGCGGGAAACACCATATATTTT. It translates to CASSLMDRAAGNTIYF. The whole variable domain, remainder taken from reference TRBV7-6 and TRBJ1-3, is GAGVSQSPRYKVTKRGQDVALRCDPISGHVSLYWYRQALGQGPEFLTYFNYEAQQDKSGLPNDRFSAERPEGSISTLTIQRTEQRDSAMYRCASSLMDRAAGNTIYFGEGSWLTVV.

The genes are TRBV6-1 and TRBJ2-1; D is unresolved. CDR1 is MNHNS and CDR2 is SASEGT in the germline V gene. Between the trimmed V and J ends, which lost 3 bases and 2 bases, there was a span of 11 bases. The CDR3 is 15 amino acids. The CDR3 is CASSEGLAAYNEQFF. Here the CDR3 DNA reads TGTGCCAGCAGTGAGGGTTTGGCGGCCTACAATGAGCAGTTCTTC.

The sample holds a few counts of this clone. The genes are TRBV18 and TRBJ1-4; 10 nucleotides match TRBD1. Germline V gives CDR1 KGHSH, CDR2 LQKENI. J gave up 7 bases and V 5 bases, and 7 bases lay outside the gene matches. CDR3 size: 15 residues. CDR3 region: CASSLTGTGAEKLFF. Here the CDR3 DNA reads TGTGCCAGCTCATTAACCGGGACAGGGGCTGAAAAACTGTTTTTT.

Regarding this clone: The junction and the germline gene differ at one end; a read error may be behind it. The gene calls are TRBV6-4 and TRBJ2-3; 8 nucleotides line up with TRBD1. Per germline, CDR1 MRHNA and CDR2 SNTAGT. The CDR3 consists of 16 residues. CDR3 sequence reads: CPSTDRGASRADTQYF. The CDR3 region has the DNA TGTCCCAGCACCGACAGGGGCGCGTCTCGTGCAGATACGCAGTATTTT.

The chain combines TRBV4-2 with TRBJ2-7, with 8 bases fitting TRBD2. J gave up 3 bases and V 1 base, and 5 bases lay outside the gene matches. The CDR3 extends over 15 amino acids. CDR1 and CDR2 from the germline V gene are LGHNA and YNFKEQ. CDR3 amino acids: CASSQVSGSDYEQYF. CDR3 nucleotides: TGTGCCAGCAGCCAAGTGAGCGGGAGTGACTACGAGCAGTACTTC.

Written as DNA, the CDR3 is TGTGCCAGCAGTTACTTCGCTAGCGGGGGGCCGCGGGAGCAGTACTTC. This codes for CASSYFASGGPREQYF. The chain carries TRBV6-5 and TRBJ2-7; 11 bases align to TRBD2. CDR1 and CDR2 (germline): MNHEY, SVGAGI. J was trimmed by 7 bases and V by 1 base; bases with no gene match: 9. This CDR3 comprises 16 residues.

The V and J genes are TRBV6-1 and TRBJ1-1; 10 nucleotides align to TRBD1. CDR3 length: 17 residues. Germline CDR1 MNHNS, CDR2 SASEGT. After removal of 4 bases from V and 4 bases from J, the junction contained 12 bases not matched to a gene. The CDR3 loop reads CASSGAHPGTGVTEAFF. CDR3 sequence (DNA): TGTGCCAGCAGTGGAGCCCATCCCGGGACAGGGGTCACTGAAGCTTTCTTT.